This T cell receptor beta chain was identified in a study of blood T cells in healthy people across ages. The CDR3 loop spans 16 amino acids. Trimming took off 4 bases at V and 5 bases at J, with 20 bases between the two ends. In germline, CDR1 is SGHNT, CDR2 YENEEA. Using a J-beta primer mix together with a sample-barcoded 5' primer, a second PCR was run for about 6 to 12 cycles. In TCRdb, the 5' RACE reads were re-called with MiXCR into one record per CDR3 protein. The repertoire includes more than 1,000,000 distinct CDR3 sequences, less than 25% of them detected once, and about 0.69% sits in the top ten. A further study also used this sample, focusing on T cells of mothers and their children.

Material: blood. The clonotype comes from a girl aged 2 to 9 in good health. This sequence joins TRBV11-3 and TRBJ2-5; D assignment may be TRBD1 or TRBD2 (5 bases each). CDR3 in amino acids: CASSWRHRDGEETQYF. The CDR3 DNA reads TGTGCCAGCAGCTGGAGGCACCGGGACGGAGAGGAGACCCAGTACTTC.